The 24 T cell receptor beta chains presented below share a single source sample, sequenced in a study of T cell repertoires in cytomegalovirus infection. Using its own MiXCR run on the reads, TCRdb lists one record per CDR3 protein. The sample records about 830,000 distinct CDR3 sequences, 32% being singletons. These receptors have no known antigen. The sequenced sample was cultured CD8+ T cells from PBMCs, obtained from culture after CMV antigen stimulation. The receptors derive from a human donor in good health (CMV status not recorded). Some clones in this sample may be carry-over from other donors' samples.

V is TRBV7-9 and J is TRBJ2-5, with 8 positions matching TRBD2. Per germline, CDR1 SEHNR and CDR2 FQNEAQ (reference sequence). The CDR3 is 16 residues long. V was pared by 5 bases and J by 4 bases, with 12 bases of the junction left unmatched. The CDR3 DNA reads TGTGCCAGCAGCCCCGATGGCGGGGGGCTTGGAGAGACCCAGTACTTC. Amino acids: CASSPDGGGLGETQYF.

This clonotype occurred a few times. The genes are TRBV6-2 or TRBV6-3 and TRBJ2-2, with D unclear. The CDR3 consists of 16 residues. Germline CDR1 is MNHEY and CDR2 is SVGEGT. V was pared by 2 bases and J by 0 bases, with 10 bases between. DNA of the CDR3: TGTGCCAGCAGTTACCGGGTATTCACGAACACCGGGGAGCTGTTTTTT. It translates to CASSYRVFTNTGELFF.

This clonotype came up once. The rearrangement joins TRBV5-1 to TRBJ2-7; 9 bases align to TRBD2. Germline assignment: CDR1 SGHRS and CDR2 YFSETQ. V shed 2 bases and J 3 bases; nucleotides not matched to a gene: 3. This CDR3 spans 14 amino acids. CDR3 region: CASSLPAGGYEQYF. The CDR3 bases are TGCGCCAGCAGCTTACCAGCGGGGGGCTACGAGCAGTACTTC.

The chain couples TRBV7-4 to TRBJ2-1; D is possibly TRBD2 (6 bases). Germline lookup yields CDR1 SGHVT and CDR2 SQSDAQ. This CDR3 has 16 residues. V was cut by 4 bases and J by 2 bases, with 15 bases left in between. The CDR3 coding sequence is TGTGCCAGCAGCTCCCTAACGGGGGTAACCTACAATGAGCAGTTCTTC. This gives the protein CASSSLTGVTYNEQFF.

The table lists this clonotype with many counts. This chain uses TRBV4-1 with TRBJ2-1, with TRBD1 matching over 9 bases. This CDR3 spans 15 amino acids. Per germline, CDR1 MGHRA and CDR2 YSYEKL. The V segment lost 1 base and the J segment 9 bases; nucleotides outside the gene matches: 7. In DNA form, the CDR3 reads TGCGCCAGCAGCCAAGCCGGGACAGGGAATCGTGAGCAGTTCTTC. The encoded protein is CASSQAGTGNREQFF.

Concerning this clonotype: Compared with germline, one end of the junction differs, possibly owing to a read error. The rearrangement links TRBV12-3 or TRBV12-4 to TRBJ1-2; D gene ambiguous. There are 12 residues in the CDR3. The CDR3 DNA reads TGTGCCAGCAGTTCCGCTCGTACGGTAGTGGACTTC. This encodes CASSSARTVVDF.

This clonotype was seen a few times. The V call is TRBV11-2, the J call TRBJ2-3, with 11 bases matching TRBD2. Germline V gene data show CDR1 as SGHAT and CDR2 as FQNNGV. Trimming cost V 3 bases and J 0 bases; bases outside gene matches: 5. This CDR3 is 17 amino acids long. In DNA, the CDR3 is TGTGCCAGCAGCTTGGATAGCGGGGGGGGGAGCACAGATACGCAGTATTTT. This encodes CASSLDSGGGSTDTQYF.

The chain couples TRBV6-2 or TRBV6-3 to TRBJ2-1, with 11 bases lining up with TRBD2. Trimming at V came to 6 bases and at J to 5 bases, leaving 12 bases not matched to a gene. The CDR3 consists of 17 residues. From germline, CDR1 is MNHEY and CDR2 SVGEGT. The CDR3: CASSSLVLLAGDNEQFF. The CDR3 DNA follows: TGTGCCAGCAGCAGTCTTGTCTTACTAGCGGGGGACAATGAGCAGTTCTTC.

The V gene is TRBV6-6, the J gene TRBJ2-7; 9 positions match TRBD1. The V gene's germline CDR1 is MNHNY and CDR2 SVGAGI (reference sequence). This CDR3 has 17 amino acids. The CDR3 sequence: CASSFTGTGLISSEQYV. DNA of the CDR3: TGTGCCAGCAGTTTCACCGGGACAGGGTTAATTTCCTCCGAGCAGTACGTC.

This clonotype was detected a few times. CDR3 coding DNA: TGTGCCAGCAGTTACACGCAGGGTCACACCGGGGAGCTGTTTTTT. This codes for CASSYTQGHTGELFF. This chain connects TRBV6-8 to TRBJ2-2, with a weak D call TRBD1 (5 bases). V was trimmed by 2 bases and J by 3 bases, leaving 10 bases between them. The CDR3 is 15 amino acids. Germline V gene data show CDR1 as MNHGY and CDR2 as SAAAGT.

The V and J genes are TRBV5-6 and TRBJ2-1, with 14 bases matching TRBD2. This CDR3 has 15 residues. CDR1 and CDR2 (germline): SGHDT, YYEEEE. The trim removed 4 bases at V and 9 bases at J, leaving 6 bases unmatched. The CDR3 region is CASSLGLAGVSEQFF. The CDR3 DNA reads TGTGCCAGCAGCCTGGGACTAGCGGGGGTGAGTGAGCAGTTCTTC.

This clonotype was counted a single time. The chain recombines TRBV29-1 with TRBJ1-1; no definite D call. The CDR3 is made up of 12 amino acids. V lost 6 bases and J 5 bases, leaving 13 bases between the germline ends. Germline values: CDR1 SQVTM, CDR2 ANQGSEA. The CDR3 bases are TGCAGCGTAAGGGCCGGTTTTACTGAAGCTTTCTTT. This encodes CSVRAGFTEAFF.

The chain links TRBV27 to TRBJ1-6, with TRBD1 as a possible D gene (6 bases). V lost 0 bases to trimming and J lost 9 bases, with 12 bases between them. This CDR3 has 15 amino acids. Per the germline V gene, CDR1 is MNHEY and CDR2 is SMNVEV (reference sequence). Here the CDR3 reads CASSLSAGESSPLHF. The CDR3 DNA is TGTGCCAGCAGTTTATCGGCAGGGGAAAGTTCACCCCTCCACTTT.

This clonotype was seen a few times. The V call is TRBV7-6, the J call TRBJ2-3, with D unresolved. The CDR3 is made up of 16 amino acids. V was shortened by 1 base and J by 1 base, with 12 bases between the two germline ends. Germline CDR1 is SGHVS and CDR2 is FNYEAQ. DNA for the CDR3: TGTGCCAGCAGCTTAGAGGGTTGGCTTCGCACAGATACGCAGTATTTT. Translation gives CASSLEGWLRTDTQYF.

This chain joins TRBV6-5 and TRBJ2-2; D is possibly TRBD1 (5 bases). V lost 2 bases, J lost 4 bases, and 14 bases lay in between. CDR1 and CDR2 (germline): MNHEY, SVGAGI. CDR3 length equals 16 residues. CDR3 amino acids: CASSYTRDRPTGELFF. As DNA, the CDR3 is TGTGCCAGCAGTTACACCAGGGATAGGCCCACCGGGGAGCTGTTTTTT.

The chain is built from TRBV7-6 and TRBJ1-2, with 10 bases matching TRBD1. V gave up 4 bases and J gave up 4 bases; unmatched junction bases: 6. The CDR3 covers 15 residues. CDR1 and CDR2 from the germline V gene are SGHVS and FNYEAQ. The CDR3 loop reads CASSSDRGHGYGYTF. The CDR3 DNA is TGTGCCAGCAGCTCCGACAGGGGGCATGGCTATGGCTACACCTTC.

V is TRBV20-1 and J is TRBJ1-2, with D maybe TRBD1 (5 bases). From germline, CDR1 is DFQATT and CDR2 SNEGSKA (reference sequence). The CDR3 is 15 residues long. Between the trimmed V and J ends, which lost 6 bases and 3 bases, there was a span of 20 bases. This CDR3 reads CSAPDTGVRYYGYTF. In DNA form, the CDR3 reads TGCAGTGCCCCAGATACGGGGGTACGATACTATGGCTACACCTTC.

This clonotype was seen a few times. The V call is TRBV4-1, the J call TRBJ2-7; maybe TRBD2 (5 bases). Germline V gene sequence: CDR1 MGHRA, CDR2 YSYEKL. The germline V and J ends were trimmed by 1 base and 0 bases, with 10 bases remaining between them. This CDR3 contains 15 residues. The CDR3 region is CASSQGDGDSYEQYF. The CDR3, as DNA: TGCGCCAGCAGCCAAGGAGACGGGGACTCCTACGAGCAGTACTTC.

The chain is built from TRBV5-4 and TRBJ2-7; D is undetermined. The V gene's germline CDR1 is SGHNT and CDR2 YYREEE (reference sequence). V lost 4 bases to trimming and J lost 3 bases, with 14 bases between them. The CDR3 spans 14 residues. The CDR3 coding sequence is TGTGCCAGCAGCGATGAGAACACACACTACGAGCAGTACGTC. This encodes CASSDENTHYEQYV.

This clonotype has a count of ten or more. The genes are TRBV5-6 and TRBJ1-2, with D possibly matching TRBD1 (6 bases). The CDR3 totals 17 residues. Germline V CDR1 and CDR2: SGHDT, YYEEEE. V lost 2 bases to trimming and J lost 0 bases, with 17 bases between them. The CDR3 DNA sequence: TGTGCCAGCAGCTTAGGTGGGGGGCCATCCCCTAACTATGGCTACACCTTC. Translating gives CASSLGGGPSPNYGYTF. The variable domain in full, with the rest retrieved from reference TRBV5-6 and TRBJ1-2, is DAGVTQSPTHLIKTRGQQVTLRCSPKSGHDTVSWYQQALGQGPQFIFQYYEEEERQRGNFPDRFSGHQFPNYSSELNVNALLLGDSALYLCASSLGGGPSPNYGYTFGSGTRLTVV.

This clonotype has only a few counts. This chain connects TRBV9 to TRBJ2-5; D is uncertain. Germline lookup yields CDR1 SGDLS and CDR2 YYNGEE. The CDR3 contains 16 residues. V lost 0 bases and J 0 bases, leaving 12 bases between the germline ends. The CDR3 spells CASSVDEGWDQETQYF. CDR3 DNA: TGTGCCAGCAGCGTAGATGAAGGGTGGGACCAAGAGACCCAGTACTTC.

This clonotype was counted a few times. The chain recombines TRBV15 with TRBJ1-1; D is unclear. V dropped 5 bases and J dropped 0 bases, with 7 bases sitting between them. CDR1 and CDR2 from the germline V gene are LNHNV and YYDKDF (reference sequence). This CDR3 is built from 13 residues. The chain's CDR3 is CATSGRLNTEAFF. The CDR3, as DNA: TGTGCCACCAGCGGAAGATTGAACACTGAAGCTTTCTTT.

In its sample, this clonotype was seen many times. The V and J genes are TRBV7-2 and TRBJ2-1; 9 bases map to TRBD1. Germline CDR1 SGHTA, CDR2 FQGNSA. The CDR3 extends over 18 amino acids. V was clipped by 1 base and J by 3 bases; unmatched bases: 10. This CDR3 reads CASSLVPGQGTIYNEQFF. CDR3 sequence (DNA): TGTGCCAGCAGCTTAGTCCCGGGACAGGGAACCATCTACAATGAGCAGTTCTTC.

This clonotype appeared a few times. The chain links TRBV6-1 to TRBJ2-4; D is unresolved. This CDR3 has 12 residues. V lost 11 bases and J 0 bases, leaving 8 bases between the germline ends. The germline V gene has CDR1 MNHNS and CDR2 SASEGT. CDR3 sequence: CAVIGAKNIQYF. CDR3 sequence (DNA): TGTGCCGTAATCGGAGCCAAAAACATTCAGTACTTC.